This is a list of T cell receptor beta chains from one sample in a study of cytotoxic CD8 clonotypes in ibrutinib-treated CLL. The table came from immunoSEQ multiplex PCR; TCRdb's copy has only in-frame clones and leaves some out. The sample holds around 310,000 clones; approximately 80% are singletons and the top ten take 6.5% to 8.5%. The sample was PBMCs, taken before ibrutinib treatment. These receptors came from a human donor with chronic lymphocytic leukemia. The CDR3 runs from the conserved cysteine through the conserved F or W. The order of the fields is D gene, V gene, clone size, J gene, CDR3 DNA, CDR3 protein. The D gene is left open where the match is weak. Only some rows state a clone size, as once, few, many or a class for expanded clones.

d_gene: TRBD2
v_gene: TRBV18
abundance: -
j_gene: TRBJ2-3
CDR3nt: TGTGCCAGCTCACCATTTGTAGCGGGGGTGACAGATACGCAGTATTTT
CDR3aa: CASSPFVAGVTDTQYF

d_gene: TRBD2
v_gene: TRBV9
abundance: -
j_gene: TRBJ2-5
CDR3nt: TGTGCCAGCAGCCCTAGCGGGAGCCAAGAGACCCAGTACTTC
CDR3aa: CASSPSGSQETQYF

d_gene: TRBD2
v_gene: TRBV27
abundance: -
j_gene: TRBJ2-7
CDR3nt: TGTGCCAGCAGTTTTGAGAGCGGGAGGGACCTCTACGAGCAGTACTTC
CDR3aa: CASSFESGRDLYEQYF

d_gene: -
v_gene: TRBV30
abundance: few
j_gene: TRBJ1-2
CDR3nt: TGTGCCTGGAGTTCAGGACAGTCATATGGCTACACCTTC
CDR3aa: CAWSSGQSYGYTF

d_gene: TRBD2
v_gene: TRBV2
abundance: -
j_gene: TRBJ2-5
CDR3nt: TGTGCCAGCAGACGAGGACTAGCGGAGATCCAAGAGACCCAGTACTTC
CDR3aa: CASRRGLAEIQETQYF

d_gene: TRBD2
v_gene: TRBV23-1
abundance: -
j_gene: TRBJ2-1
CDR3nt: TGCGCCAGCAGTCAATCCAACTGTAAGGACAGGAATCAGGTATCTAGCGGGAGGTACAATGAGCAGTTCTTC
CDR3aa: CASSQSNCKDRNQVSSGRYNEQFF

d_gene: -
v_gene: TRBV15
abundance: -
j_gene: TRBJ2-7
CDR3nt: TGTGCCACCAGCAGACCCGGAAGGACCTACGAGCAGTACTTC
CDR3aa: CATSRPGRTYEQYF

d_gene: -
v_gene: TRBV4-3
abundance: -
j_gene: TRBJ2-7
CDR3nt: TGCGCCAGCAGCCAAGTTTCGAGCTCCTACGAGCAGTACTTC
CDR3aa: CASSQVSSSYEQYF

d_gene: -
v_gene: TRBV2
abundance: -
j_gene: TRBJ1-3
CDR3nt: TGTGCCAGCAGTGAAATGAGCTCTGGAAACACCATATATTTT
CDR3aa: CASSEMSSGNTIYF

d_gene: -
v_gene: TRBV5-1
abundance: -
j_gene: TRBJ2-5
CDR3nt: TGCGCCAGCAGCTCCCAGGACACGTACCAAGAGACCCAGTACTTC
CDR3aa: CASSSQDTYQETQYF

d_gene: TRBD1
v_gene: TRBV5-4
abundance: -
j_gene: TRBJ2-7
CDR3nt: TGTGCCAGCAGCTTGGTACAGGGGGCGGGCGAGCAGTACTTC
CDR3aa: CASSLVQGAGEQYF

d_gene: -
v_gene: TRBV6-5
abundance: once
j_gene: TRBJ2-7
CDR3nt: TGTGCCAGCAGTTACTCCACATCGTCCAGCAACTACGAGCAGTACTTC
CDR3aa: CASSYSTSSSNYEQYF

d_gene: -
v_gene: TRBV11-2
abundance: -
j_gene: TRBJ2-5
CDR3nt: TGTGCCAGCAGCGCAGGGTCTGTGGGGGAGACCCAGTACTTC
CDR3aa: CASSAGSVGETQYF

d_gene: TRBD1
v_gene: TRBV9
abundance: once
j_gene: TRBJ2-1
CDR3nt: TGTGCCAGCAGGGGACAGGGTGGGGGCCAGTCCTACAATGAGCAGTTCTTC
CDR3aa: CASRGQGGGQSYNEQFF

d_gene: -
v_gene: TRBV19
abundance: -
j_gene: TRBJ2-5
CDR3nt: TGTGCCAGTAGTATCCAGGGTTCTGCGGAGACCCAGTACTTC
CDR3aa: CASSIQGSAETQYF

d_gene: -
v_gene: TRBV6-1
abundance: few
j_gene: TRBJ1-1
CDR3nt: TGTGCCAGCAGTGACCAGACAGCACTTACTGAAGCTTTCTTT
CDR3aa: CASSDQTALTEAFF

d_gene: -
v_gene: TRBV23-1
abundance: -
j_gene: TRBJ2-6
CDR3nt: TGCGCCAGCAGTCCGATCGGAACGTGCGCCAGCTCTGGGGCCAACGTCCTGACTTTC
CDR3aa: CASSPIGTCASSGANVLTF

d_gene: -
v_gene: TRBV6-5
abundance: -
j_gene: TRBJ1-1
CDR3nt: TGTGCCAGCAGAGGGACCTACACTGAAGCTTTCTTT
CDR3aa: CASRGTYTEAFF

d_gene: TRBD1
v_gene: TRBV28
abundance: -
j_gene: TRBJ1-1
CDR3nt: TGTGCCAGCAGTTTTCAGGGGGCGGGCACTGAAGCTTTCTTT
CDR3aa: CASSFQGAGTEAFF

d_gene: TRBD2
v_gene: TRBV7-7
abundance: -
j_gene: TRBJ2-7
CDR3nt: TGTGCCAGCAGCTTAGGTCTAGCGGGAGGGTACGAGCAGTACTTC
CDR3aa: CASSLGLAGGYEQYF

d_gene: -
v_gene: TRBV10-3
abundance: -
j_gene: TRBJ1-1
CDR3nt: TGTGCCAAAAGCGAGGGGGGGGCAGGCACTGAAGCTTTCTTT
CDR3aa: CAKSEGGAGTEAFF

d_gene: -
v_gene: TRBV7-9
abundance: -
j_gene: TRBJ1-2
CDR3nt: TGTGCCAGCAGTCCCGACGGGGAATATGGCTACACCTTC
CDR3aa: CASSPDGEYGYTF

d_gene: -
v_gene: TRBV28
abundance: few
j_gene: TRBJ2-7
CDR3nt: TGTGCCAGCTCCCAGGGCGACACCCGCTCCTACGAGCAGTACTTC
CDR3aa: CASSQGDTRSYEQYF

d_gene: TRBD2
v_gene: TRBV5-1
abundance: few
j_gene: TRBJ2-1
CDR3nt: TGCGCCAGCACCAGAGCGGGAGGGTCCTACAATGAGCAGTTCTTC
CDR3aa: CASTRAGGSYNEQFF

d_gene: -
v_gene: TRBV15
abundance: -
j_gene: TRBJ2-7
CDR3nt: TGTGCCACCAGCAGAAATGTAGGATACGAGCAGTACTTC
CDR3aa: CATSRNVGYEQYF

d_gene: TRBD1
v_gene: TRBV7-6
abundance: -
j_gene: TRBJ2-2
CDR3nt: TGTGCCAGCAGCGAGGGAGGGACAGGGGGCACCGGGGAGCTGTTTTTT
CDR3aa: CASSEGGTGGTGELFF

d_gene: -
v_gene: TRBV5-1
abundance: -
j_gene: TRBJ1-5
CDR3nt: TGCGCCAGCAGCTTGGCGGACGGAAGCAATCAGCCCCAGCATTTT
CDR3aa: CASSLADGSNQPQHF

d_gene: TRBD1
v_gene: TRBV9
abundance: -
j_gene: TRBJ1-2
CDR3nt: TGTGCCAGCAGCCCGCAGGGGGGCGGCTACACCTTC
CDR3aa: CASSPQGGGYTF

d_gene: -
v_gene: TRBV27
abundance: -
j_gene: TRBJ1-5
CDR3nt: TGTGCCAGCAGTTTATCCTCACAGGGATTGTTGCCCCAGCATTTT
CDR3aa: CASSLSSQGLLPQHF

d_gene: -
v_gene: TRBV27
abundance: -
j_gene: TRBJ2-5
CDR3nt: TGTGCCAGCAGTTCAACCTACGGACAGACAGAGACCCAGTACTTC
CDR3aa: CASSSTYGQTETQYF

d_gene: TRBD1
v_gene: TRBV7-9
abundance: -
j_gene: TRBJ1-2
CDR3nt: TGTGCCAGCAGCCCGACAGGGGTCGGCGACTATGGCTACACCTTC
CDR3aa: CASSPTGVGDYGYTF

d_gene: -
v_gene: TRBV19
abundance: few
j_gene: TRBJ2-1
CDR3nt: TGTGCCAGTTCTCAGAGGATAACGTCCCTTCAAAACTACAATGAGCAGTTCTTC
CDR3aa: CASSQRITSLQNYNEQFF

d_gene: -
v_gene: TRBV7-2
abundance: few
j_gene: TRBJ2-7
CDR3nt: TGTGCCAGCAGTCCAGGGGATAGGAGGTCCTACGAGCAGTACTTC
CDR3aa: CASSPGDRRSYEQYF

d_gene: -
v_gene: TRBV7-9
abundance: -
j_gene: TRBJ2-1
CDR3nt: TGTGCCAGCAGCTCGATCAGGGGGCCGGCAGCGGGACCCTACAATGAGCAGTTCTTC
CDR3aa: CASSSIRGPAAGPYNEQFF

d_gene: -
v_gene: TRBV19
abundance: -
j_gene: TRBJ2-6
CDR3nt: TGTGCCAGTAGTATAACTCTCTGGGCTGGGGCCAACGTCCTGACTTTC
CDR3aa: CASSITLWAGANVLTF

d_gene: -
v_gene: TRBV7-6
abundance: few
j_gene: TRBJ2-1
CDR3nt: TGTGCCAGCAGCTTAGTTTTGGGTCCGGGCAATGAGCAGTTCTTC
CDR3aa: CASSLVLGPGNEQFF

d_gene: -
v_gene: TRBV30
abundance: -
j_gene: TRBJ2-5
CDR3nt: TGTGCCTGGAGTGTATCTGGGGGTCCAAGAGACCAGTACTTC
CDR3aa: CAWSVSGGPRDQYF

d_gene: -
v_gene: TRBV21-1
abundance: -
j_gene: TRBJ1-2
CDR3nt: TGTGCCAGCACCGCACCCCGGGTCACTAACTATGGCTACACCTTC
CDR3aa: CASTAPRVTNYGYTF

d_gene: TRBD2
v_gene: TRBV6-1
abundance: -
j_gene: TRBJ2-1
CDR3nt: TGTGCCAGCAGTGACCTTAGCGGGGAGCAGTTCTTC
CDR3aa: CASSDLSGEQFF

d_gene: -
v_gene: TRBV18
abundance: once
j_gene: TRBJ2-7
CDR3nt: TGTGCCAGCTCACCAGGGGTCGCGGGTTACGAGCAGTACTTC
CDR3aa: CASSPGVAGYEQYF

d_gene: TRBD2
v_gene: TRBV9
abundance: -
j_gene: TRBJ2-1
CDR3nt: TGTGCCAGCAGCTCCTCTAGCGGGAGGGTATACAATGAGCAGTTCTTC
CDR3aa: CASSSSSGRVYNEQFF

d_gene: TRBD2
v_gene: TRBV19
abundance: -
j_gene: TRBJ2-7
CDR3nt: TGTGCCAGTAGTAGCGGGAGAGCCTACGAGCAGTACTTC
CDR3aa: CASSSGRAYEQYF